This TCR beta chain was documented in a study of T cells after yellow fever vaccination. Study-wide context: Fractions containing few cells were prepared with SMART-Seq v4 Ultra Low Input. Study observations and caveats: The secondary T-cell response peaked on day 5, not day 15, but was weaker.

The CDR3 has 15 residues. Germline loops: CDR1 SGHRS, CDR2 YFSETQ. Trimming took 0 bases from V and 7 from J; bases not matched to a gene: 2. Universal primer sites and UMIs were introduced during 5'RACE template-switching synthesis of TCR cDNA. TCRdb reprocessed the 5' RACE reads with MiXCR, giving one entry per CDR3 protein. The data contain some 560,000 distinct CDR3 sequences, about 17% of them singletons. This clonotype was found a few times. What it recognizes is unknown. The sequencing used PBMCs, collected 5 days after the first yellow fever vaccination. The sequence came from a man between 18 and 35 years old who received the YFV17D yellow fever vaccine. The rearrangement uses TRBV5-1 and TRBJ2-1; 12 bases fit TRBD2. The CDR3 spells CASSLGTSGVNEQFF. For the CDR3, the DNA is TGCGCCAGCAGCTTGGGGACTAGCGGGGTGAATGAGCAGTTCTTC.